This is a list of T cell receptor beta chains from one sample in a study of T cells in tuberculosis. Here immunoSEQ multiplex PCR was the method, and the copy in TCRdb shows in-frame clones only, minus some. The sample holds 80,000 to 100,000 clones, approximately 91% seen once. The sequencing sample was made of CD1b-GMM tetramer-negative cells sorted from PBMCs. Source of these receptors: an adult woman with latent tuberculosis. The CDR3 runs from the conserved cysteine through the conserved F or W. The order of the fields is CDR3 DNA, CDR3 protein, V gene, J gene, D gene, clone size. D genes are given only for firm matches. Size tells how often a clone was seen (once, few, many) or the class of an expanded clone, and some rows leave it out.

cdr3_nt: TGTGCCAGCAGCTTAATAGCAGCTAATACGCAGTATTTT
cdr3_aa: CASSLIAANTQYF
v_call: TRBV7-9
j_call: TRBJ2-3
d_call: NA
clone_size: NA

cdr3_nt: TGTGCCAGCAGCTTAGGGCGCGGTAGCAATCAGCCCCAGCATTTT
cdr3_aa: CASSLGRGSNQPQHF
v_call: TRBV7-6
j_call: TRBJ1-5
d_call: NA
clone_size: NA

cdr3_nt: TGTGCCAGCTCACCAACAGGGGTTGGGGCCAACGTCCTGACTTTC
cdr3_aa: CASSPTGVGANVLTF
v_call: TRBV18
j_call: TRBJ2-6
d_call: TRBD1
clone_size: NA

cdr3_nt: TGTGCCAGCAACAGGGGTTTCGGCAATCAGCCCCAGCATTTT
cdr3_aa: CASNRGFGNQPQHF
v_call: TRBV2
j_call: TRBJ1-5
d_call: TRBD1
clone_size: NA

cdr3_nt: TGTGCCAGCAGTGAATTTGGCGGTAATCAGCCCCAGCATTTT
cdr3_aa: CASSEFGGNQPQHF
v_call: TRBV25-1
j_call: TRBJ1-5
d_call: NA
clone_size: NA

cdr3_nt: TGCAGTGCTACCAGGGGGGAGACCCAGTACTTC
cdr3_aa: CSATRGETQYF
v_call: TRBV20-1
j_call: TRBJ2-5
d_call: TRBD1
clone_size: NA

cdr3_nt: TGTGCCACCAGCAGACCTCTAGAAAACACAGATACGCAGTATTTT
cdr3_aa: CATSRPLENTDTQYF
v_call: TRBV15
j_call: TRBJ2-3
d_call: NA
clone_size: NA

cdr3_nt: TGTGCCAGCAGCTCTAGCGGGGTGGGAACCGGGGAGCTGTTTTTT
cdr3_aa: CASSSSGVGTGELFF
v_call: TRBV5-4
j_call: TRBJ2-2
d_call: TRBD2
clone_size: once

cdr3_nt: TGTGCCAGCAGCGTTCCTAGCCGGACCGGGGAGCTGTTTTTT
cdr3_aa: CASSVPSRTGELFF
v_call: TRBV9
j_call: TRBJ2-2
d_call: NA
clone_size: NA

cdr3_nt: TGTGCCACCAGAGCGGACTCATTTAATGAGCAGTTCTTC
cdr3_aa: CATRADSFNEQFF
v_call: TRBV15
j_call: TRBJ2-1
d_call: NA
clone_size: NA

cdr3_nt: TGTGCCAGCAGTCCATTTCCCGGGGAGCTGTTTTTT
cdr3_aa: CASSPFPGELFF
v_call: TRBV6-6
j_call: TRBJ2-2
d_call: NA
clone_size: few

cdr3_nt: TGTGCCAGCAGCCCCGGGACTGTCGGGCAGTATTTT
cdr3_aa: CASSPGTVGQYF
v_call: TRBV7-9
j_call: TRBJ2-3
d_call: NA
clone_size: NA

cdr3_nt: TGTGCCAGCCTGCCCGAGACAGGCACAGATACGCAGTATTTT
cdr3_aa: CASLPETGTDTQYF
v_call: TRBV2
j_call: TRBJ2-3
d_call: NA
clone_size: NA

cdr3_nt: TGTGCCAGCACCCCCAGGGGGGCCCCAGAGACCCAGTACTTC
cdr3_aa: CASTPRGAPETQYF
v_call: TRBV7-2
j_call: TRBJ2-5
d_call: NA
clone_size: NA

cdr3_nt: TGTGCCAGCAGCTTAACACCAGCCGGTACAGGGCGGCCAGATACGCAGTATTTT
cdr3_aa: CASSLTPAGTGRPDTQYF
v_call: TRBV7-2
j_call: TRBJ2-3
d_call: NA
clone_size: few

cdr3_nt: TGTGCCAGCAGTGATAGGCAGGGGGCCTCCTACGAGCAGTACTTC
cdr3_aa: CASSDRQGASYEQYF
v_call: TRBV2
j_call: TRBJ2-7
d_call: TRBD1
clone_size: NA

cdr3_nt: TGCGCCAGCGGTTCACGGGGGGGACACGAGCAGTACTTC
cdr3_aa: CASGSRGGHEQYF
v_call: TRBV10-2
j_call: TRBJ2-7
d_call: TRBD2
clone_size: NA

cdr3_nt: TGTGCCAGCAGTCAGGGTCAGGTTGGCAATCAGCCCCAGCATTTT
cdr3_aa: CASSQGQVGNQPQHF
v_call: TRBV5-6
j_call: TRBJ1-5
d_call: NA
clone_size: NA

cdr3_nt: TGTGCCAGCAGTGAAGTTGGGACATACAGAGAGACCCAGTACTTC
cdr3_aa: CASSEVGTYRETQYF
v_call: TRBV6-1
j_call: TRBJ2-5
d_call: NA
clone_size: NA

cdr3_nt: TGTGCCAGCAGCTTATGGCAGAACACCGGGGAGCTGTTTTTT
cdr3_aa: CASSLWQNTGELFF
v_call: TRBV7-2
j_call: TRBJ2-2
d_call: NA
clone_size: NA

cdr3_nt: TGTGCCAGCAGCCAAGTTCCGGGAGGGAACACCGGGGAGCTGTTTTTT
cdr3_aa: CASSQVPGGNTGELFF
v_call: TRBV4-2
j_call: TRBJ2-2
d_call: TRBD2
clone_size: NA

cdr3_nt: TGTGCCAGTGCCTCGCAGGGAATCGGGGAAAAACTGTTTTTT
cdr3_aa: CASASQGIGEKLFF
v_call: TRBV28
j_call: TRBJ1-4
d_call: NA
clone_size: few

cdr3_nt: TGTGCCAGTAGTAGGGGGGGGGCAGGGTGGACTGAAGCTTTCTTT
cdr3_aa: CASSRGGAGWTEAFF
v_call: TRBV19
j_call: TRBJ1-1
d_call: NA
clone_size: NA

cdr3_nt: TGCAGTGCTGGGCGTAAAGAGACCCAGTACTTC
cdr3_aa: CSAGRKETQYF
v_call: TRBV20-1
j_call: TRBJ2-5
d_call: NA
clone_size: once

cdr3_nt: TGCGCCAGCAGCCAAGAGCCTCCGGGACAGCTACAAGAGACCCAGTACTTC
cdr3_aa: CASSQEPPGQLQETQYF
v_call: TRBV4-1
j_call: TRBJ2-5
d_call: TRBD1
clone_size: NA

cdr3_nt: TGCGCCAGCAGCTTGGGAGGAGACAGTTTTAACTATGGCTACACCTTC
cdr3_aa: CASSLGGDSFNYGYTF
v_call: TRBV5-1
j_call: TRBJ1-2
d_call: NA
clone_size: NA

cdr3_nt: TGTGCCAGCAGCTTAGATGGGGAGGGGGAGACCCAGTACTTC
cdr3_aa: CASSLDGEGETQYF
v_call: TRBV7-6
j_call: TRBJ2-5
d_call: TRBD2
clone_size: NA

cdr3_nt: TGTGCCACTTCACTATTTCGGGGTGAGCAGTTCTTC
cdr3_aa: CATSLFRGEQFF
v_call: TRBV5-4
j_call: TRBJ2-1
d_call: NA
clone_size: NA

cdr3_nt: TGTGCCAGCAGCAAAGACAGGTGGAGCGAAAAACTGTTTTTT
cdr3_aa: CASSKDRWSEKLFF
v_call: TRBV7-2
j_call: TRBJ1-4
d_call: NA
clone_size: NA

cdr3_nt: TGTGCCTGGGGTAGTCGGAGGGAGGGGGGCTACACCTTC
cdr3_aa: CAWGSRREGGYTF
v_call: TRBV30
j_call: TRBJ1-2
d_call: NA
clone_size: NA

cdr3_nt: TGTGCCAGCAGCCCAACAAAGCTCGGGTTAGTAAACACTGAAGCTTTCTTT
cdr3_aa: CASSPTKLGLVNTEAFF
v_call: TRBV7-2
j_call: TRBJ1-1
d_call: NA
clone_size: NA

cdr3_nt: TGTGCCAGCAGTTACGACGGCGGGGGACCTGGAAACACCATATATTTT
cdr3_aa: CASSYDGGGPGNTIYF
v_call: TRBV6-5
j_call: TRBJ1-3
d_call: NA
clone_size: NA

cdr3_nt: TGTGCCAGCAGCTTGGTAATTCGGGCAGGGGAAGAGACCCAGTACTTC
cdr3_aa: CASSLVIRAGEETQYF
v_call: TRBV5-8
j_call: TRBJ2-5
d_call: NA
clone_size: NA

cdr3_nt: TGTGCCAGCAGGATGACTAGCGGGGGGGCCTCAGCAACAGATACGCAGTATTTT
cdr3_aa: CASRMTSGGASATDTQYF
v_call: TRBV7-9
j_call: TRBJ2-3
d_call: TRBD2
clone_size: NA

cdr3_nt: TGCAGCGTACCAGGGGGTATTTCGGGCTACACCTTC
cdr3_aa: CSVPGGISGYTF
v_call: TRBV29-1
j_call: TRBJ1-2
d_call: TRBD1
clone_size: once

cdr3_nt: TGTGCTAGTGGCCGTTACGGGGAGCTGTTTTTT
cdr3_aa: CASGRYGELFF
v_call: TRBV12-5
j_call: TRBJ2-2
d_call: NA
clone_size: NA